A single TCR beta chain is shown here with its context. Its antigen is still unknown. This record comes from a study of T cell responses to AZD1222 COVID-19 vaccine. The study's findings and limits: Receipt of two AZD1222 doses was followed by a rise in Spike-specific TCR breadth and depth.

The assay was immunoSEQ multiplex PCR, and TCRdb's table has in-frame clones only and misses some. This table has over 95,000 clones, about 90% appearing once. Trimming shortened V by 3 bases and J by 1 base, and 6 bases separated the two germline ends. CDR3 length equals 13 residues. CDR1 is SGHTA and CDR2 is FQGTGA in the germline V gene. The gene calls are TRBV7-3 and TRBJ1-1; no reliable D call. The TCR comes from an adult in good health. The sequencing here drew on peripheral blood, taken on day 0 of AZD1222 vaccination. The CDR3 region has the DNA TGTGCCAGCAGCTTCAACGGGAACACTGAAGCTTTCTTT. This gives the protein CASSFNGNTEAFF.